This T cell receptor beta chain was recorded in a study of somatic mutations in cytotoxic T cells in rheumatoid arthritis. CDR1 and CDR2 from the germline V gene are SQVTM and ANQGSEA. This CDR3 is 10 amino acids long. Trimming removed 8 bases at V and 5 bases at J, with 9 bases between. Generated by immunoSEQ multiplex PCR, the TCRdb table keeps only in-frame clones and is missing some. The sample holds some 27,000 clones, nearly 75% seen once. The receptor's source is a woman between 18 and 29 years old in good health. This sequence joins TRBV29-1 and TRBJ1-1; D not resolved. Sequenced: CD8+ T cells sorted from blood. CDR3 protein: CSFIGTEAFF. Here the CDR3 DNA reads TGCAGCTTCATTGGGACTGAAGCTTTCTTT.